A selection of T cell receptor beta chains follows, all from one sample in a study of cytomegalovirus exposure and HLA in healthy donors. Only in-frame clones appear in the TCRdb table, and some are missing; sequencing was by immunoSEQ multiplex PCR. The repertoire shows some 110,000 clones; the top ten hold 6.8%. The source material was PBMCs. The receptors were sampled from a man in his forties in good health and CMV-seropositive. Both conserved end residues are part of each CDR3. The order of the fields is V gene, J gene, D gene, CDR3 protein, CDR3 DNA. A D gene is named only where the DNA matches it firmly.

>TRBV6-1|TRBJ2-7|.
CASSVIQGYEQYF
TGTGCCAGCAGCGTAATTCAGGGCTACGAGCAGTACTTC
>TRBV5-5|TRBJ2-6|TRBD1
CASSFRDSVTSGANVLTF
TGTGCCAGTTCTTTCCGGGACAGCGTTACCTCTGGGGCCAACGTCCTGACTTTC
>TRBV7-9|TRBJ2-2|TRBD1
CASTPVRGRTGELFF
TGTGCCAGCACCCCGGTGAGGGGGCGAACCGGGGAGCTGTTTTTT
>TRBV13|TRBJ1-2|TRBD1
CASSPRTGGKGGYTF
TGTGCCAGCAGCCCCAGGACAGGGGGCAAAGGAGGCTACACCTTC
>TRBV19|TRBJ1-5|.
CASSPQANQPQHF
TGTGCCAGTAGTCCCCAAGCCAATCAGCCCCAGCATTTT
>TRBV6-5|TRBJ1-5|.
CASSLFAGDNQPQHF
TGTGCCAGCAGTTTGTTCGCGGGTGACAATCAGCCCCAGCATTTT
>TRBV7-8|TRBJ1-1|.
CASSLASGNTEAFF
TGTGCCAGCAGCTTAGCGTCGGGGAACACTGAAGCTTTCTTT
>TRBV5-5|TRBJ2-2|TRBD1
CASTKQGTIPGELFF
TGTGCCAGCACTAAACAGGGGACCATTCCCGGGGAGCTGTTTTTT
>TRBV10-2|TRBJ2-7|.
CASSDRRHFVEQYF
TGCGCCAGCAGTGACAGGCGACATTTCGTCGAGCAGTACTTC
>TRBV7-7|TRBJ2-2|TRBD2
CASSQGLADGELFF
TGTGCTAGCAGCCAGGGACTAGCGGACGGGGAGCTGTTTTTT
>TRBV6-6|TRBJ1-5|TRBD1
CASSWDSNSNQPQHF
TGTGCCAGCAGTTGGGACAGTAATAGCAATCAGCCCCAGCATTTT
>TRBV5-1|TRBJ2-7|.
CASSTGGTETIHEQYF
TGCGCCAGCAGCACGGGGGGGACAGAAACCATCCACGAGCAGTACTTC
>TRBV9|TRBJ2-3|.
CASSVGFSGVPTDTQYF
TGTGCCAGCAGCGTAGGATTCTCAGGGGTTCCGACAGATACGCAGTATTTT
>TRBV7-2|TRBJ1-1|TRBD1
CASKEGQGGSTEAFF
TGTGCCAGCAAGGAAGGACAGGGGGGGAGCACTGAAGCTTTCTTT
>TRBV11-1|TRBJ2-3|TRBD1
CASSRDSRTDTQYF
TGTGCCAGCAGCCGGGACAGCAGGACAGATACGCAGTATTTT
>TRBV4-1|TRBJ2-7|.
CASSQVLGYEQYF
TGCGCCAGCAGCCAAGTTCTCGGGTACGAGCAGTACTTC
>TRBV15|TRBJ2-7|.
CATSRSQAPYEQYF
TGTGCCACCAGCAGAAGTCAGGCCCCCTACGAGCAGTACTTC
>TRBV9|TRBJ1-2|.
CASNGDNYGYTF
TGTGCCAGCAACGGGGATAACTATGGCTACACCTTC
>TRBV7-3|TRBJ2-1|TRBD2
CASSLKGERLAGDNEQFF
TGTGCCAGCAGCTTAAAAGGAGAACGGCTAGCGGGGGACAATGAGCAGTTCTTC
>TRBV9|TRBJ2-5|TRBD1
CASSPHRVGQAETQYF
TGTGCCAGCAGCCCCCATAGGGTGGGACAGGCAGAGACCCAGTACTTC
>TRBV6-5|TRBJ1-2|TRBD1
CASSPDTGAGYGYTF
TGTGCCAGCAGCCCGGACACAGGGGCGGGCTATGGCTACACCTTC